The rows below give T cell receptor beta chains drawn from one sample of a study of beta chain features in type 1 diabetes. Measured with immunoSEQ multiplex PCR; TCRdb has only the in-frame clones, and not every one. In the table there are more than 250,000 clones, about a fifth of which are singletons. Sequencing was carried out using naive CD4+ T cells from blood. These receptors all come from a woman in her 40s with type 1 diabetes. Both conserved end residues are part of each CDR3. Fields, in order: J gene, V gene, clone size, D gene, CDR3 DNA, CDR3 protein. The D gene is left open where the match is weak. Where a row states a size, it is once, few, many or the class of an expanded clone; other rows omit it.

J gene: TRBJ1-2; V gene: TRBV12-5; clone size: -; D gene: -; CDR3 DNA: TGTGCTAGTGGTTTGGTACCAGGCGTCTATGGCTACACCTTC; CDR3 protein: CASGLVPGVYGYTF
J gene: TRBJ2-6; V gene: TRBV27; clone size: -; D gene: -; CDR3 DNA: TGTGCCAGCACCCTCGTTCACAGGGGAGGAGTCTCTGGGGCCAACGTCCTGACTTTC; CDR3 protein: CASTLVHRGGVSGANVLTF
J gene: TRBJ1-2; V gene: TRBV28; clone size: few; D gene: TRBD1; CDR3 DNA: TGTGCCAGCACCTGGACAGGGGCTAACTATGGCTACACCTTC; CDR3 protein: CASTWTGANYGYTF
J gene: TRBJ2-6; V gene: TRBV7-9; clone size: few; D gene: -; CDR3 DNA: TGTGCCAGCAGCTGGGAGTCTGGGGCCAACGTCCTGACTTTC; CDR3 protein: CASSWESGANVLTF
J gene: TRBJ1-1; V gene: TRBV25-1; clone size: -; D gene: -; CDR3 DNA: TGTGCCAGCAGGCGAGGGGACATGAACACTGAAGCTTTCTTT; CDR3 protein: CASRRGDMNTEAFF
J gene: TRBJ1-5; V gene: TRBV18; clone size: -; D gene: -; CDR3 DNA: TGTGCCAGCTCACGGCAGGGAGGACAGCCCCAGCATTTT; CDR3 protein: CASSRQGGQPQHF
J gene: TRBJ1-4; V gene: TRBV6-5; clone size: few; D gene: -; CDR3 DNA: TGTGCCAGCAGTTACTCAACCGGTCTCTGGGAAAAACTGTTTTTT; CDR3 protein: CASSYSTGLWEKLFF
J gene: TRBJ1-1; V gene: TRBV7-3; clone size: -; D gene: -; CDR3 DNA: TGTGCCAGCAGCTTGCTTGCCGCCGGAGGTGAAGCTTTCTTT; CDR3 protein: CASSLLAAGGEAFF
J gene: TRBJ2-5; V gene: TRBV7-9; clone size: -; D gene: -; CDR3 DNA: TGTGCCAGCAGCTTAGACAGGGTAGGGGAGACCCAGTACTTC; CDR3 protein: CASSLDRVGETQYF
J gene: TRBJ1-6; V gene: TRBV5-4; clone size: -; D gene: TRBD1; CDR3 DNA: TGTGCCAGCAGCCCGGGACAGAATTCACCCCTCCACTTT; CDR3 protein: CASSPGQNSPLHF
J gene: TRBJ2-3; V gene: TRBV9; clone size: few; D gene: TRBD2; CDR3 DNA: TGTGCCAGCAGCCCCGTCCTAGGACTAGCTAGCACAGATACGCAGTATTTT; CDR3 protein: CASSPVLGLASTDTQYF
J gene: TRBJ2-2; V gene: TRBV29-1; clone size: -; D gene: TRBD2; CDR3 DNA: TGCAGCGTTGGGGGGAAACTAGCGGGAAATTCCGGGGAGCTGTTTTTT; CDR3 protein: CSVGGKLAGNSGELFF
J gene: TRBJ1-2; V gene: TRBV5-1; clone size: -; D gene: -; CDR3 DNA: TGCGCCAGCAGCTTGTTCCCGGGAAACTATGGCTACACCTTC; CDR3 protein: CASSLFPGNYGYTF
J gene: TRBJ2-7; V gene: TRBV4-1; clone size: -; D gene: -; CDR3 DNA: TGCGCCAGCAGCCAAGGAATCTTGAGGGCTTACGAGCAGTACTTC; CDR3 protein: CASSQGILRAYEQYF
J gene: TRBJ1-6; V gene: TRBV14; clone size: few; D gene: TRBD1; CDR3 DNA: TGTGCCAGCAGCTACTCCTCTTCGGGACAGCTCCACTTT; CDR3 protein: CASSYSSSGQLHF
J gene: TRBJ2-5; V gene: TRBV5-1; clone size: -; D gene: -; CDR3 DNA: TGCGCCAGCAGCGGGGGAACGACAGGAGAGACCCAGTACTTC; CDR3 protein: CASSGGTTGETQYF
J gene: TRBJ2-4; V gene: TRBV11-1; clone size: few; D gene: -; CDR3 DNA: TGTGCCAGCAGCTTAGTTTCAGGGGGGCTGAACATTCAGTACTTC; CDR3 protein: CASSLVSGGLNIQYF
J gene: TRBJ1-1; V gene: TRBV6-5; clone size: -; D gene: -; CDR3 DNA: TGTGCCAGCAGCTTTACGCGGGCGGGGAACACTGAAGCTTTCTTT; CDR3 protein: CASSFTRAGNTEAFF
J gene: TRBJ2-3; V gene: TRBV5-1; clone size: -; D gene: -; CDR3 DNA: TGCGCCAGCAGCTTGGGGGTAGCTTCGCCAGATACGCAGTATTTT; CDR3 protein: CASSLGVASPDTQYF
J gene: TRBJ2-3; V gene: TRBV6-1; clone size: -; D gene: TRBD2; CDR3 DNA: TGTGCCAGCAGGGGTAGCGGGGGTACGACAGATACGCAGTATTTT; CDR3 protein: CASRGSGGTTDTQYF
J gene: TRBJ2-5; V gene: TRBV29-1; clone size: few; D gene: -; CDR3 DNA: TGCAGCTCACACCCCCCTCCGTACCAAGAGACCCAGTACTTC; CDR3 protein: CSSHPPPYQETQYF
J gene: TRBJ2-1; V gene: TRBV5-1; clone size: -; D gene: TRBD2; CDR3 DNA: TGCGCCAGCAGCCAAAATCGGCTAGCGGGAAGAGATGAGCAGTTCTTC; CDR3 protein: CASSQNRLAGRDEQFF
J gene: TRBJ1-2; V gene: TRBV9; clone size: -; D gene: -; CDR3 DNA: TGTGCCAGCAGCGGGACAGCCGCTAACTATGGCTACACCTTC; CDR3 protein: CASSGTAANYGYTF
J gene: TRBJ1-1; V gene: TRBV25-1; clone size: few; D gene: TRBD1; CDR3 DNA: TGTGCCAGCAGTGAGTCCCGGACAGGGGGGTCTGAAGCTTTCTTT; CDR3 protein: CASSESRTGGSEAFF
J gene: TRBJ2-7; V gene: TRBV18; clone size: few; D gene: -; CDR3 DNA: TGTGCCAGCTCACCAATACAGGGCAACGAGCAGTACTTC; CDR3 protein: CASSPIQGNEQYF
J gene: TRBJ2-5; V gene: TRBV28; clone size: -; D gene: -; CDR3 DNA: TGTGCCAGCAGTTTATATGGGGGCAAAGAGACCCAGTACTTC; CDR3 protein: CASSLYGGKETQYF
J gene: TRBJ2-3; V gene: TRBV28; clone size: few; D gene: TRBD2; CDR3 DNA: TGTGCCAGCACCTCTGGAGGGTTCGCGGGGGGGCCTGGAGATACGCAGTATTTT; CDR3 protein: CASTSGGFAGGPGDTQYF
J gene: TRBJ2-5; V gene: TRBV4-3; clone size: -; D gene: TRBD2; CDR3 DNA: TGCGCCAGCAGCCAAGATGGGCTAGCGGGGGCGCCCCAAGAGACCCAGTACTTC; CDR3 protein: CASSQDGLAGAPQETQYF
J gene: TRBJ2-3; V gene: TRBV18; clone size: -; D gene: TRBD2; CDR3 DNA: TGTGCCAGCTCAACGACTAGCGGGAGAGATACGCAGTATTTT; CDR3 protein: CASSTTSGRDTQYF
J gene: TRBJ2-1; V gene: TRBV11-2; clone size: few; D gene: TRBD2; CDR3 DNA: TGTGCCAGCAGCTCCTTGGCGGGAGGGCCCCGAGAGCAGTTCTTC; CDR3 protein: CASSSLAGGPREQFF
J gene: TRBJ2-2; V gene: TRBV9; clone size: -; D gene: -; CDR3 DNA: TGTGCCAGCAGCGTAACAGCGGTCGGGGAGCTGTTTTTT; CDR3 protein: CASSVTAVGELFF
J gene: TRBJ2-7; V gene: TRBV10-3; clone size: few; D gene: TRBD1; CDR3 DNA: TGTGCCATCAGTGGGGACAGGGGCTACGAGCAGTACTTC; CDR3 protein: CAISGDRGYEQYF
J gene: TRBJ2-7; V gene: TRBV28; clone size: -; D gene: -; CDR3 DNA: TGTGCCAGCAGTTTGGCCCACGAGCAGTACTTC; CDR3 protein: CASSLAHEQYF
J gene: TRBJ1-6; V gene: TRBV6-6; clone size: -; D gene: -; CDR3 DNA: TGTGCCAGCAGTGGCGGGACGGTAGCACCCCTCCACTTT; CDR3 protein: CASSGGTVAPLHF
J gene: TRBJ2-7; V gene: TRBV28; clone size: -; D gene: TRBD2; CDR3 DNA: TGTGCCACCCAGACTAGCGTCTACGAGCAGTACTTC; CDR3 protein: CATQTSVYEQYF
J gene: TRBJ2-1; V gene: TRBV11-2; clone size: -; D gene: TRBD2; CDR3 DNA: TGTGCCAGCAGCGCCCTCGGGAGGGCCTCCTACAATGAGCAGTTCTTC; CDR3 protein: CASSALGRASYNEQFF
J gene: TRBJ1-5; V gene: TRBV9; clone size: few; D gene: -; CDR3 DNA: TGTGCCAGCAGCGTAGGAGGGCTCGGGAATCAGCCCCAGCATTTT; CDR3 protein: CASSVGGLGNQPQHF
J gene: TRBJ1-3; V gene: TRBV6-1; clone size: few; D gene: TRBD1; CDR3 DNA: TGTGCCAGCAGTGATCAAGTTTGGGACAGCTCTGGAAACACCATATATTTT; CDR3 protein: CASSDQVWDSSGNTIYF
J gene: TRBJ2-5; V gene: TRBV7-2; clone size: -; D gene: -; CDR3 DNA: TGTGCCAGCAGCTTACGCAGGGTCGGGGAGACCCAGTACTTC; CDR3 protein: CASSLRRVGETQYF
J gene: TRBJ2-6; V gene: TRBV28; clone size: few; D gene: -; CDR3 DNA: TGTGCCAGCAGTTTATCCTCGGACAGCTCTGGGGCCAACGTCCTGACTTTC; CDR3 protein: CASSLSSDSSGANVLTF
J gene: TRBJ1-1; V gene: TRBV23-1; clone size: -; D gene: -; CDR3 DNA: TGCGCCAGCAGTCAAGGGCGGGGGACTGAAGCTTTCTTT; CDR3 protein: CASSQGRGTEAFF
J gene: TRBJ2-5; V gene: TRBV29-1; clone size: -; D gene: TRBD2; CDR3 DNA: TGCAGCGCGCGGACTAGCGGGAGAGAGACCCAGTACTTC; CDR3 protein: CSARTSGRETQYF
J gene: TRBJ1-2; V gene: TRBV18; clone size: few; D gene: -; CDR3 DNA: TGTGCCAGCTCGCCCTCAGGGGACGGCTATGGCTACACCTTC; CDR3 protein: CASSPSGDGYGYTF
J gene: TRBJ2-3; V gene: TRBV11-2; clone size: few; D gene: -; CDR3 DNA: TGTGCCAGCAGCTCGACTATCTATGCGGTAGATACGCAGTATTTT; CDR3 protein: CASSSTIYAVDTQYF